Following are 26 T cell receptor beta chains from one sample sequenced in a study of blood T cell repertoires in COVID-19 (dated by TCRdb to the early 2020s). Libraries were constructed by the immunoSEQ multiplex PCR assay. What TCRdb holds here is the immuneACCESS table cut down to in-frame rearrangements. Part of the clones is not present; checked against another copy, under half of the missing clones reflect an unresolved V gene, and the others are unexplained. This sample has some 140,000 clones in its table, and around nine tenths of those were observed once. Of the sample, roughly 2.2% falls within the top ten clones. Sequencing input: peripheral blood. The receptors were sampled from a man aged 70 or older with active COVID-19.

The chain combines TRBV5-8 with TRBJ2-1, with 7 bases lining up with TRBD1. The CDR3 is 13 amino acids. CDR1 is SGHTS, CDR2 YDEGEE, per germline. Trimming cost V 10 bases and J 4 bases; bases outside gene matches: 8. DNA for the CDR3: TGTGCCCCGGGCAGGGGGTGGTACAATGAGCAGTTCTTC. This gives the protein CAPGRGWYNEQFF.

The chain combines TRBV28 with TRBJ1-5; weak D call: TRBD1 (6 bases). The V end lost 3 bases, the J end lost 5 bases, and 8 bases lay between the germline ends. Germline V lookup: CDR1 MDHEN, CDR2 SYDVKM. The CDR3 totals 13 residues. The chain's CDR3 is CASSLDSYQPQHF. Here the CDR3 DNA reads TGTGCCAGCAGTTTGGACAGCTATCAGCCCCAGCATTTT.

V is TRBV20-1 and J is TRBJ2-7, with D perhaps matching TRBD2 (5 bases). Deletions cut 6 bases from V and 5 bases from J, with 11 bases between. The CDR3 length is 11 residues. CDR1 and CDR2 (germline): DFQATT, SNEGSKA (reference sequence). The CDR3 DNA reads as TGCAGTGCCCCCCGGACTCACGAGCAGTACTTC. Amino acid sequence: CSAPRTHEQYF.

This sequence joins TRBV6-5 and TRBJ1-4; 9 bases fit TRBD1. With 4 bases clipped from V and 11 bases from J, the junction kept 14 bases outside the gene matches. There are 16 residues in the CDR3. In germline, CDR1 is MNHEY, CDR2 SVGAGI. The DNA for the CDR3 is TGTGCCAGCAGTTCCATCACAGGGGGCGGGAGTGTTAAACTGTTTTTT. Its protein product is CASSSITGGGSVKLFF.

The genes are TRBV7-2 and TRBJ1-1; a possible D gene is TRBD1 (6 bases). V was shortened by 2 bases and J by 5 bases, with 12 bases between the two germline ends. Germline-derived CDR1 and CDR2 are SGHTA and FQGNSA. The CDR3 has 14 amino acids. CDR3 sequence (DNA): TGTGCCAGCAGCTTAACAGGGAAAGCGACTGAAGCTTTCTTT. As protein: CASSLTGKATEAFF.

V is TRBV11-1 and J is TRBJ2-7; D is possibly TRBD2 (6 bases). The germline V gene encodes CDR1 SGHAT and CDR2 FQDESV (reference sequence). The CDR3 covers 14 residues. Trimming took off 3 bases at V and 3 bases at J, with 12 bases between the two ends. CDR3 protein: CASSFVRGNYEQYF. The CDR3 DNA is TGTGCCAGCAGCTTCGTCCGGGGGAACTACGAGCAGTACTTC.

The V call is TRBV9, the J call TRBJ2-3, with D possibly being TRBD2 (6 bases). This CDR3 comprises 14 residues. V lost 7 bases to trimming and J lost 0 bases, with 12 bases between them. Looked up from germline, CDR1 is SGDLS and CDR2 is YYNGEE. This CDR3 reads CASGPSASTDTQYF. The DNA for the CDR3 is TGTGCCAGCGGACCTAGCGCTAGCACAGATACGCAGTATTTT.

V and J are TRBV24-1 and TRBJ1-2, with D possibly TRBD1 on 5 matching bases. CDR3 size: 11 residues. Looked up from germline, CDR1 is KGHDR and CDR2 is SFDVKD. The V end was cut by 9 bases, the J end by 7 bases, with 11 bases between. CDR3 loop: CATWGDRGYTF. In DNA, the CDR3 is TGTGCCACCTGGGGGGATCGTGGCTACACCTTC.

This chain joins TRBV15 and TRBJ2-3; tentatively, D is TRBD2 (5 bases). From germline, CDR1 is LNHNV and CDR2 YYDKDF (reference sequence). The CDR3 sequence is 15 residues long. Trimming took 0 bases from V and 0 from J, leaving 7 bases between them. CDR3 DNA sequence: TGTGCCACCAGCAGAGATCCGGGAAGCACAGATACGCAGTATTTT. Its protein product is CATSRDPGSTDTQYF.

The chain carries TRBV6-1 and TRBJ2-5; TRBD2 agrees at 15 bases. Per the germline V gene, CDR1 is MNHNS and CDR2 is SASEGT. The CDR3 is made up of 16 amino acids. After removal of 4 bases from V and 2 bases from J, the junction contained 2 bases not matched to a gene. The CDR3 DNA reads TGTGCCAGCAGTGGAGGACTAGCGGGAGGGCAAGAGACCCAGTACTTC. Residues: CASSGGLAGGQETQYF.

This clone is a singleton in its sample. V and J are TRBV7-6 and TRBJ2-5, with 12 bases aligning to TRBD2. The CDR3 contains 15 residues. Trimming at V came to 3 bases and at J to 5 bases, leaving 4 bases not matched to a gene. The germline CDR1 and CDR2 sequences are SGHVS and FNYEAQ. Here the CDR3 DNA reads TGTGCCAGCAGCTTTGGACTAGCGGGATCGGAGACCCAGTACTTC. Protein: CASSFGLAGSETQYF.

This clone was recorded once. The gene calls are TRBV24-1 and TRBJ2-3, with 7 bases identical to TRBD2. The CDR3 has 15 residues. From germline, CDR1 is KGHDR and CDR2 SFDVKD. J lost 6 bases, V lost 5 bases, and 10 bases had no gene match. In DNA form, the CDR3 reads TGTGCCACCAGTGTCCAGGGCGGGAGAGGCGATACGCAGTATTTT. It yields the protein CATSVQGGRGDTQYF.

This clone was observed a few times. The chain uses TRBV2 and TRBJ1-5; TRBD1 matches at 7 bases. The CDR3 is 15 residues long. V trimming: 3 bases; J trimming: 2 bases; junction bases outside the gene matches: 4. Germline V gene lookup returns CDR1 SNHLY and CDR2 FYNNEI. The DNA of the CDR3 is TGTGCCAGCAGTGATTGGGGGACAGGCAATCAGCCCCAGCATTTT. It encodes CASSDWGTGNQPQHF.

The chain links TRBV5-8 to TRBJ1-6; 8 bases fit TRBD1. Per germline, CDR1 SGHTS and CDR2 YDEGEE. The CDR3 covers 16 residues. Trimming took 4 bases from V and 4 from J; bases not matched to a gene: 7. The CDR3 DNA reads as TGTGCCAGCAGCCAGGACAGGGCCGAGTATAATTCACCCCTCCACTTT. Amino acid sequence: CASSQDRAEYNSPLHF.

CDR3 bases: TGTGCCAGCAGCCGCCTTAGGAAAGGGCGGGAGCGCGACACCGGGGAGCTGTTTTTT. Amino acids: CASSRLRKGRERDTGELFF. The chain joins TRBV7-9 to TRBJ2-2; 7 positions match TRBD2. The V gene's germline CDR1 is SEHNR and CDR2 FQNEAQ (reference sequence). The CDR3 is made up of 19 amino acids. Trimming removed 5 bases from V and 3 bases from J; junction bases left unmatched: 18. Full variable domain (remainder filled in from reference TRBV7-9 and TRBJ2-2): DTGVSQNPRHKITKRGQNVTFRCDPISEHNRLYWYRQTLGQGPEFLTYFQNEAQLEKSRLLSDRFSAERPKGSFSTLEIQRTEQGDSAMYLCASSRLRKGRERDTGELFFGEGSRLTVL.

The V gene is TRBV18, the J gene TRBJ2-1, with no clear D. V was cut by 3 bases and J by 5 bases, with 11 bases left in between. The V gene's germline CDR1 is KGHSH and CDR2 LQKENI. This CDR3 contains 14 residues. CDR3 nucleotides: TGTGCCAGCTCACCTGGTTTAGAAAACAATGAGCAGTTCTTC. It encodes CASSPGLENNEQFF.

This chain joins TRBV2 and TRBJ1-1; 9 bases line up with TRBD1. After removal of 7 bases from V and 5 bases from J, the junction contained 5 bases not matched to a gene. From germline, CDR1 is SNHLY and CDR2 FYNNEI. The CDR3 is 13 amino acids. The CDR3 loop is CASTEQGATEAFF. CDR3 coding DNA: TGTGCCAGCACCGAACAGGGGGCAACTGAAGCTTTCTTT.

J is TRBJ2-3 and V is TRBV25-1; 10 nucleotides align to TRBD1. Germline trimming cut 6 bases from V and 5 bases from J; bases unmatched to any gene: 2. Germline CDR1 reads MGHDK; CDR2 reads SYGVNS. CDR3 length equals 13 residues. This CDR3 is CASRTGGRDTQYF. The CDR3 DNA reads TGTGCCAGCAGGACAGGGGGCCGAGATACGCAGTATTTT.

The chain carries TRBV4-1 and TRBJ1-5, with D tentatively TRBD1 (5 bases). The CDR3 has 18 residues. Germline assignment: CDR1 MGHRA and CDR2 YSYEKL. The germline V and J ends were trimmed by 4 bases and 0 bases, with 19 bases remaining between them. The CDR3 is CASSPIGPGGDSNQPQHF. CDR3 DNA sequence: TGCGCCAGCAGCCCCATCGGCCCCGGGGGAGATAGCAATCAGCCCCAGCATTTT.

The V call is TRBV24-1, the J call TRBJ2-5; possibly TRBD1 for D (6 bases). This CDR3 is built from 15 residues. Trimming took off 0 bases at V and 1 base at J, with 8 bases between the two ends. The V gene's germline CDR1 is KGHDR and CDR2 SFDVKD. The CDR3 loop reads CATSDLRGGQETQYF. As DNA, the CDR3 is TGTGCCACCAGTGATTTGAGAGGGGGCCAAGAGACCCAGTACTTC.

This clone appeared many times. V usage is TRBV19 and J usage is TRBJ1-2; no clear D. This CDR3 is 11 amino acids long. Germline V gene data show CDR1 as LNHDA and CDR2 as SQIVND (reference sequence). The V end lost 8 bases, the J end lost 1 base, and 5 bases lay between the germline ends. CDR3 DNA sequence: TGTGCCAGTCTAAATAACTATGGCTACACCTTC. Translated: CASLNNYGYTF.

The chain joins TRBV11-2 to TRBJ2-2; 7 bases align to TRBD1. In germline, CDR1 is SGHAT, CDR2 FQNNGV. The CDR3 runs 16 residues. After removal of 5 bases from V and 4 bases from J, the junction contained 10 bases not matched to a gene. This chain's CDR3 is CASSPVRQGGTGELFF. The CDR3 DNA sequence: TGTGCCAGCAGCCCCGTACGACAGGGCGGCACCGGGGAGCTGTTTTTT.

This chain joins TRBV15 and TRBJ2-7; 9 positions agree with TRBD2. The germline gives CDR1 LNHNV, CDR2 YYDKDF (reference sequence). The CDR3 is 18 residues long. After removal of 0 bases from V and 3 bases from J, the junction contained 12 bases not matched to a gene. The CDR3 DNA follows: TGTGCCACCAGCAGAGATCTTCCGGGGACTAGCAGGGACTACGAGCAGTACTTC. Translated, it gives CATSRDLPGTSRDYEQYF.

V usage is TRBV28 and J usage is TRBJ1-5; 10 positions match TRBD1. The germline CDR1 and CDR2 sequences are MDHEN and SYDVKM. The CDR3 is made up of 15 amino acids. V shed 2 bases, J shed 6 bases, and the junction held 4 bases outside the gene matches. The CDR3 is CASSLVGTGAQPQHF. As DNA, the CDR3 is TGTGCCAGCAGTTTAGTCGGGACAGGGGCTCAGCCCCAGCATTTT.

This chain links TRBV25-1 with TRBJ1-4; D may be TRBD1 (5 bases). This CDR3 has 13 amino acids. V was clipped by 3 bases and J by 14 bases, with 16 bases between them. CDR1 is MGHDK, CDR2 SYGVNS, per germline. Written as DNA, the CDR3 is TGTGCCAGCAGTGATTCCCTGACGGACATTCTGTTTTTT. Its protein is CASSDSLTDILFF.

V usage is TRBV30 and J usage is TRBJ1-1; D is ambiguous. Germline values: CDR1 GTSNPN, CDR2 SVGIG (reference sequence). This CDR3 has 13 residues. V was pared by 2 bases and J by 6 bases, with 13 bases between. The CDR3 DNA sequence: TGTGCCTGGAGTTGGGGAGGGAAGTCTGAAGCTTTCTTT. Encoded protein: CAWSWGGKSEAFF.